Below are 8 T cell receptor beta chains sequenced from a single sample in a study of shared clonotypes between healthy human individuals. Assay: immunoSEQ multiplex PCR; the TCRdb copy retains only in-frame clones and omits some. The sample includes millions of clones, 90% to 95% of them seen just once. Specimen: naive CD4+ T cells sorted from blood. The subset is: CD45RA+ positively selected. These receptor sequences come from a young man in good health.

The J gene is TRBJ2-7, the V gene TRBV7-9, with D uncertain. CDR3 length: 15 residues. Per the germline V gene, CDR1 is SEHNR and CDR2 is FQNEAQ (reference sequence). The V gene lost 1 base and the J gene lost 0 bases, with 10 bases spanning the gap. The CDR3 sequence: CASSLVESYSYEQYF. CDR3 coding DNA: TGTGCCAGCAGCTTAGTTGAAAGCTACTCCTACGAGCAGTACTTC.

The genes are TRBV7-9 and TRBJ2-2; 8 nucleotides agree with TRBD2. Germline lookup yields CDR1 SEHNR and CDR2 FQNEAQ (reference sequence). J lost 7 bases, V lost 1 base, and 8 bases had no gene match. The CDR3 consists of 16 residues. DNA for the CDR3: TGTGCCAGCAGCTTAGGGCGGGGGGCCCTAAGCGGGGAGCTGTTTTTT. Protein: CASSLGRGALSGELFF.

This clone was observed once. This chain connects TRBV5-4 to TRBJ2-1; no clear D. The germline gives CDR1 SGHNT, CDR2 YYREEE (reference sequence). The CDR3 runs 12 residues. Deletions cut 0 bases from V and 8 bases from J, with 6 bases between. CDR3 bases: TGTGCCAGCAGCTTGGCCTGGGATGAGCAGTTCTTC. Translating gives CASSLAWDEQFF.

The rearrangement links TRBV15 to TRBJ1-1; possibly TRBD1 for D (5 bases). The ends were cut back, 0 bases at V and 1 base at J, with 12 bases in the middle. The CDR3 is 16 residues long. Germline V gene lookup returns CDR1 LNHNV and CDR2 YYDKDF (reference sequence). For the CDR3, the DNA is TGTGCCACCAGCAGAGATCCCCTCGACAGGAACACTGAAGCTTTCTTT. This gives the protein CATSRDPLDRNTEAFF.

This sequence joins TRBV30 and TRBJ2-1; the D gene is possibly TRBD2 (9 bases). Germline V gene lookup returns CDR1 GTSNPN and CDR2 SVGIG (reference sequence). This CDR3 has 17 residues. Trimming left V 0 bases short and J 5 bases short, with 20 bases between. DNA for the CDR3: TGTGCCTGGAGTGTGGACAGGGTGGCGGGAGGGAACAATGAGCAGTTCTTC. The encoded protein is CAWSVDRVAGGNNEQFF.

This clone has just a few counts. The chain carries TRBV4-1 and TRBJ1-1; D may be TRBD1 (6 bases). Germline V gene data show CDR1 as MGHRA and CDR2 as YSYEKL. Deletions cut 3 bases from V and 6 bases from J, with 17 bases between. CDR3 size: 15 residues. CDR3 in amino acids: CASSQEIRGPAEAFF. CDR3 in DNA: TGCGCCAGCAGCCAGGAGATCAGGGGCCCGGCTGAAGCTTTCTTT.

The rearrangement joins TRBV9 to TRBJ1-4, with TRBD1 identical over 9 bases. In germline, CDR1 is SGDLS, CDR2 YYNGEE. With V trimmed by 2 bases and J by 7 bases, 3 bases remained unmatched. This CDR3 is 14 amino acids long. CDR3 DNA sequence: TGTGCCAGCAGCGTGCGGGACAGGGCTGAAAAACTGTTTTTT. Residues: CASSVRDRAEKLFF.

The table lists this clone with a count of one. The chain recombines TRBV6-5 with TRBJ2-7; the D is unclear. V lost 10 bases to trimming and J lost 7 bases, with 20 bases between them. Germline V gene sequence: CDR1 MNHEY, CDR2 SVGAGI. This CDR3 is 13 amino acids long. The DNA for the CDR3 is TGTGCCACCACGATAAACCCATCAGGAGAGCAGTACTTC. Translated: CATTINPSGEQYF.